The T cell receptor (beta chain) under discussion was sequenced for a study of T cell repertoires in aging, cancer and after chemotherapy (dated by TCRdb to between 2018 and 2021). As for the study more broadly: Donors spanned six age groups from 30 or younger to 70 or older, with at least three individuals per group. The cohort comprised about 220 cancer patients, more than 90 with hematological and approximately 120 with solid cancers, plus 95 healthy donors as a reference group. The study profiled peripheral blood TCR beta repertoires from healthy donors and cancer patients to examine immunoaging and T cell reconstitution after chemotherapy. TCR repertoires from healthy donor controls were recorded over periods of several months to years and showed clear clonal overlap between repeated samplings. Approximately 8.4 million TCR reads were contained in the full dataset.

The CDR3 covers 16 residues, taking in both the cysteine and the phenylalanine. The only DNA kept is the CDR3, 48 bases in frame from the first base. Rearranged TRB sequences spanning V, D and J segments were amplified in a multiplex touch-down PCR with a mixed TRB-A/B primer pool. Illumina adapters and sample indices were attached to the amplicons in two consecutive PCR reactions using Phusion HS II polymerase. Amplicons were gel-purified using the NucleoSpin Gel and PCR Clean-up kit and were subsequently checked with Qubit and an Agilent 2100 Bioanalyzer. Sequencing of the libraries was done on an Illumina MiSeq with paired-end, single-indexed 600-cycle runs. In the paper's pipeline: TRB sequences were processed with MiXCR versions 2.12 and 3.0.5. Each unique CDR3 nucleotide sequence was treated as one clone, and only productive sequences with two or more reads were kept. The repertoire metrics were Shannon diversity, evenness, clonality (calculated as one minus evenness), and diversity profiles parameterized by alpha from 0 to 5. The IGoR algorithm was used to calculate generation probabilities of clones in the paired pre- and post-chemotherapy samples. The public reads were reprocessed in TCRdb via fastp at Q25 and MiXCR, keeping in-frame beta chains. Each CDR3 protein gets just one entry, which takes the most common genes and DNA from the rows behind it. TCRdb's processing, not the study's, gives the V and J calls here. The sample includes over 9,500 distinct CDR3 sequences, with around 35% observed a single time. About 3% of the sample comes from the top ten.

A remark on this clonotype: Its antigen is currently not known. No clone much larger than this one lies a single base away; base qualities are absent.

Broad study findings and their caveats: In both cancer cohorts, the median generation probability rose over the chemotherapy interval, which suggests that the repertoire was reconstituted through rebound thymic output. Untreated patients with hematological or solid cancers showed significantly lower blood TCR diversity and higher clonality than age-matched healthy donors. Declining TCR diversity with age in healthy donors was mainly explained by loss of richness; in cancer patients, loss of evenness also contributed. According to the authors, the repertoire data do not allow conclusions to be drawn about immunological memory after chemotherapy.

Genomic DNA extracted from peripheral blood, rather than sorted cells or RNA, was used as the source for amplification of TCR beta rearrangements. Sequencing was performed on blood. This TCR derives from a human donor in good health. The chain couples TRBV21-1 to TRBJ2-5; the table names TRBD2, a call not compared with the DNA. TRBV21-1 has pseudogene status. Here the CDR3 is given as CASSTRTSRTEETQYF. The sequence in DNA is TGTGCCAGCAGCACCAGGACTAGCCGGACGGAGGAGACCCAGTACTTC.